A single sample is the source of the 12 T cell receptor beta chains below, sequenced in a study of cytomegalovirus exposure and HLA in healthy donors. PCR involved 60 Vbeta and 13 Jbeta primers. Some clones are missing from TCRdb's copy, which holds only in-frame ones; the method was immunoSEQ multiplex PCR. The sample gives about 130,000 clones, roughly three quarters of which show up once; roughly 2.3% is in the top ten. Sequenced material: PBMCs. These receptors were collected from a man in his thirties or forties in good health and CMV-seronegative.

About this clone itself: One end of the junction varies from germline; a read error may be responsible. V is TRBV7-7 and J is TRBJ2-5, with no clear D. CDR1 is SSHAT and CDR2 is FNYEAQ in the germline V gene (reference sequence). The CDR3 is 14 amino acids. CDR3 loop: CASSLAGLRETQYF. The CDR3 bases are TGTGCTAGCAGCTTAGCAGGCCTGAGGGAGACCCAGTACTTC.

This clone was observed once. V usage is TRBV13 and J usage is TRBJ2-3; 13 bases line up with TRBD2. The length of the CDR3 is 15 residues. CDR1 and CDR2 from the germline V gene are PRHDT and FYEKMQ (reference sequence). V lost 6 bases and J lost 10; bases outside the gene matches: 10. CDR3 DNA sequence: TGTGCCAGCAGTACCGCCGGGACTAGCGGGAATCCGCAGTATTTT. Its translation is CASSTAGTSGNPQYF.

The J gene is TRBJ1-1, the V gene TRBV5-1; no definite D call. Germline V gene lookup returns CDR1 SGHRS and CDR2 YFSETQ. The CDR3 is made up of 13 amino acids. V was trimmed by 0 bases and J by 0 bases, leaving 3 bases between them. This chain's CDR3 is CASSLAVNTEAFF. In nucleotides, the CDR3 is TGCGCCAGCAGCTTGGCGGTGAACACTGAAGCTTTCTTT.

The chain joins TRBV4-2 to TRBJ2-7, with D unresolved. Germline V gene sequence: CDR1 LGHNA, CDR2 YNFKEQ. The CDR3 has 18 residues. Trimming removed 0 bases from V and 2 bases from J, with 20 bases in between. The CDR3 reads CASSQDYAQKELTYEQYF. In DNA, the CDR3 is TGTGCCAGCAGCCAAGATTATGCCCAGAAAGAATTAACCTACGAGCAGTACTTC.

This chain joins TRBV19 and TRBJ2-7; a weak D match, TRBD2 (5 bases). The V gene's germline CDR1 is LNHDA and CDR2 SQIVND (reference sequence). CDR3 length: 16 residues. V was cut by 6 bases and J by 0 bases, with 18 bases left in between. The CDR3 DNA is TGTGCCAGTAGCAGGAGGAGGACGGGAAGCTCCTACGAGCAGTACTTC. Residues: CASSRRRTGSSYEQYF.

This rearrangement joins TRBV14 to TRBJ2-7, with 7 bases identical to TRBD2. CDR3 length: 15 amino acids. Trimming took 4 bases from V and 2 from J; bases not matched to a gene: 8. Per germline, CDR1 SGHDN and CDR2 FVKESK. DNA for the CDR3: TGTGCCAGCAGCCCGAACCGGGAGGTAACCTACGAGCAGTACTTC. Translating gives CASSPNREVTYEQYF.

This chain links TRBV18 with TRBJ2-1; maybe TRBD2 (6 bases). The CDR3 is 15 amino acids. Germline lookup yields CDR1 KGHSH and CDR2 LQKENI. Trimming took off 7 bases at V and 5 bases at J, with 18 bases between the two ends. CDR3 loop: CASLIQGLSNNEQFF. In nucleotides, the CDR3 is TGTGCCAGCTTAATTCAAGGACTAAGCAACAATGAGCAGTTCTTC.

The CDR3 sequence: CASSGRAYNEQFF. CDR3 nucleotide sequence: TGCGCCAGCAGCGGGAGAGCGTACAATGAGCAGTTCTTC. V and J are TRBV10-1 and TRBJ2-1; possibly TRBD2 for D (6 bases). The CDR3 sequence is 13 residues long. Germline V gene data show CDR1 as WNHNN and CDR2 as SYGVQD (reference sequence). The V and J ends lost 6 bases and 4 bases respectively, with 10 bases between them.

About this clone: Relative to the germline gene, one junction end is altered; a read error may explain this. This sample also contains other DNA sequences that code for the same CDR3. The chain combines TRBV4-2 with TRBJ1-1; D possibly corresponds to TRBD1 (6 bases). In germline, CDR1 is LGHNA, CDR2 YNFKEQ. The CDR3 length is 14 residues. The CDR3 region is CASSQGAGDTEAFF. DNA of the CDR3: TGTGCCAGCAGCCAAGGGGCAGGGGACACTGAGGCTTTCTTT.

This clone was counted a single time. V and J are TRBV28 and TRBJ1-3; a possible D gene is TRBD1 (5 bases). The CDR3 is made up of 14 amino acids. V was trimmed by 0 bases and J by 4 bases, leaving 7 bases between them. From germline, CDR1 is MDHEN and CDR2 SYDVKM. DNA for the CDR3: TGTGCCAGCAGTTTATGGACAGCCGGAAACACCATATATTTT. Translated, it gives CASSLWTAGNTIYF.

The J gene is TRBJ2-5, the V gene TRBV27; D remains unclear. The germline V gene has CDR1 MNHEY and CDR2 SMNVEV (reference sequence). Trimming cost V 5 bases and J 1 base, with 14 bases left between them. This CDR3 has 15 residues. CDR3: CASSLNRPSQETQYF. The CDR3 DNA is TGTGCCAGCAGTCTCAACCGACCTAGCCAAGAGACCCAGTACTTC.

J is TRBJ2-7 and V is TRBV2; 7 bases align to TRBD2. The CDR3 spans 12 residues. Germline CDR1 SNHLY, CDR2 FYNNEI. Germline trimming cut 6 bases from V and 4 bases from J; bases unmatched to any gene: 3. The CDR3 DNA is TGTGCCAGCAGACTAGCGACATACGAGCAGTACTTC. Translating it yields CASRLATYEQYF.